The clone carrying this T cell receptor (beta chain) was recorded once. The CDR3 consists of 15 residues. Generated by immunoSEQ multiplex PCR, the TCRdb table keeps only in-frame clones and is missing some. Here the sample spans about 250,000 clones, around 84% being singletons. This entry is derived from a study of blood T cell repertoires in COVID-19. Sequenced: PBMCs or T cells enriched from blood (not recorded which). This chain connects TRBV21-1 to TRBJ2-5; the table's TRBD2 call for D was not verified on the DNA. TRBV21-1 is deemed a pseudogene. The TCR sequence derives from a man between 18 and 29 years old who had recovered from COVID-19. In DNA form, the CDR3 reads TGTGCCAGCAGCAAAGGACCGGGGAAGAAAGAGACCCAGTACTTC. It translates to CASSKGPGKKETQYF.